This T cell receptor (beta chain) was found in a study of memory CD4+ T cells and cytomegalovirus serostatus. Sequenced by immunoSEQ multiplex PCR; TCRdb stores in-frame clones only, minus some. The sample yields some 29,000 clones, approximately 72% seen once. Per germline, CDR1 SGHAT and CDR2 FQNNGV. The CDR3 covers 16 residues. Trimming at V came to 5 bases and at J to 1 base, leaving 3 bases not matched to a gene. The sort gate was single viable CD3+CD4+CD8-CD45RO+ cells for memory CD4+ T cells. The source is an adult in good health and CMV-seronegative. Some clones in this sample may be carry-over from other donors' samples. The chain links TRBV11-2 to TRBJ2-3; 13 nucleotides match TRBD2. The sample consisted of memory CD4+ T cells from blood. The CDR3 DNA reads TGTGCCAGCAGCCGAGGACTAGCGGGGGGCACAGATACGCAGTATTTT. Protein sequence: CASSRGLAGGTDTQYF. Drawing the rest from reference TRBV11-2 and TRBJ2-3, the complete variable domain is EAGVAQSPRYKIIEKRQSVAFWCNPISGHATLYWYQQILGQGPKLLIQFQNNGVVDDSQLPKDRFSAERLKGVDSTLKIQPAKLEDSAVYLCASSRGLAGGTDTQYFGPGTRLTVL.